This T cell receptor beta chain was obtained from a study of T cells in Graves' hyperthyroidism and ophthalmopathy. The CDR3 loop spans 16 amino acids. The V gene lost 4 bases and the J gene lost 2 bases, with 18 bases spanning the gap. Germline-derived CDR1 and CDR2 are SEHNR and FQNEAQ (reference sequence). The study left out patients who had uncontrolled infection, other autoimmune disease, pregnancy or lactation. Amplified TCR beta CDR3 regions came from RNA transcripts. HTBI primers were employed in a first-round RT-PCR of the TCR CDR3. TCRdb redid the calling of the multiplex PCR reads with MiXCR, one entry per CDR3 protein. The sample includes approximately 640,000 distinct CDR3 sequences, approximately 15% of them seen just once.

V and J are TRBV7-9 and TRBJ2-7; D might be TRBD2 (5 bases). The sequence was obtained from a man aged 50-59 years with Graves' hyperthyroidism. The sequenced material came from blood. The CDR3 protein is CASSSVTGNGAYEQYF. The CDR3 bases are TGTGCCAGCAGCTCAGTCACGGGGAACGGAGCCTACGAGCAGTACTTC.